This T cell receptor (beta chain) was obtained from a study of post-analysis software for immune sequencing data. In the study overall: Recorded subtypes: relapsing-remitting, secondary progressive, progressive-relapsing; some patients unannotated.

Prepared libraries of TCR beta cDNA carried unique molecular identifiers. TCRdb processed the PCR reads anew with MiXCR; each CDR3 protein has one entry. The sample yields 650,000 to 850,000 distinct CDR3 sequences, 53% seen once. The receptor's source is a girl aged 10 to 17 with multiple sclerosis. Source material: blood.

The CDR3 here is CASSDGTPYQPQHF. CDR3 bases: TGTGCCAGCAGTGATGGGACACCCTATCAGCCCCAGCATTTT. The chain combines TRBV2 with TRBJ1-5; weak D call: TRBD1 (6 bases). From germline, CDR1 is SNHLY and CDR2 FYNNEI. CDR3 length equals 14 residues. Trimming stripped 3 bases from V and 5 bases from J, with 11 bases between.